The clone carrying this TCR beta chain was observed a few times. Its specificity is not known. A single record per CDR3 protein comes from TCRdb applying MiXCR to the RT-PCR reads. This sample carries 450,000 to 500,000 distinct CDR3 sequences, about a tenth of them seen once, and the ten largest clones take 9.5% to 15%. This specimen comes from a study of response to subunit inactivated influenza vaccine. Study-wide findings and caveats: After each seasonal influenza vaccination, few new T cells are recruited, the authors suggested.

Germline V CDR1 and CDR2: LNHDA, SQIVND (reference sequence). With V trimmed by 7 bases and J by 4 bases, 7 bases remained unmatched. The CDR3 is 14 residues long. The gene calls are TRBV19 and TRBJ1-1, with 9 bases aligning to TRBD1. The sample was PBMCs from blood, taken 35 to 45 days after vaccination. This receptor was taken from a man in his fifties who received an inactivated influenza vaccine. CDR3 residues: CASTGTGFLTEAFF. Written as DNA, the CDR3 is TGTGCCAGTACCGGGACAGGGTTCCTCACTGAAGCTTTCTTT.